This T cell receptor (beta chain) derives from a study of cytomegalovirus exposure and HLA in healthy donors. Across the whole study: Prior work identified around 120 million unique TCR beta sequences in roughly 190 million T cells. Study results and caveats: A later analysis appeared to link common viral pathogens to several of the most significant clusters.

There are many counts of this clone. The target antigen is unknown. The PCR was carried out with 60 Vbeta primers and 13 Jbeta primers. Profiled with immunoSEQ multiplex PCR; TCRdb holds only in-frame clones, not every one. The sample includes approximately 210,000 clones, around 75% seen only once; the top ten take 1.6%. The CDR3 totals 14 residues. The germline CDR1 and CDR2 sequences are SQVTM and ANQGSEA. V was trimmed by 4 bases and J by 7 bases, leaving 16 bases between them. This TCR was recovered from a woman aged 50 to 60 in good health and CMV-seronegative. The sequenced material came from PBMCs. The V gene is TRBV29-1, the J gene TRBJ1-4, with TRBD1 as a possible D gene (5 bases). CDR3 nucleotides: TGCAGCGTTGTGGGTGGGCTGGGGGGTGAAAAACTGTTTTTT. Translated, it gives CSVVGGLGGEKLFF.